One T cell receptor beta chain is described in this entry. Its antigen is not known. There were TCR beta CDR3 regions amplified from RNA transcripts. HTBI primers were employed in a first-round RT-PCR of the TCR CDR3. TCRdb independently ran MiXCR on the multiplex PCR reads; one entry per CDR3 protein. The sample has about 640,000 distinct CDR3 sequences, 20% seen once. V was clipped by 10 bases and J by 4 bases, with 13 bases between them. This CDR3 is built from 12 residues. Germline V lookup: CDR1 ENHRY, CDR2 SYGVKD. These data are taken from a study of T cells in Graves' hyperthyroidism and ophthalmopathy. Study-level information: Staff took peripheral blood when the initial diagnosis was made, before any treatment began.

General study findings and limits: Most thyroid clonotypes expanded above 0.001 were also detected in blood.

This clonotype originated in a man under 40 with Graves' ophthalmopathy. What was sequenced was blood. The chain combines TRBV10-3 with TRBJ2-5; TRBD1 is a possible D gene (5 bases). CDR3 protein: CASRDSPETQYF. The CDR3 DNA reads as TGTGCCAGCAGGGATAGCCCAGAGACCCAGTACTTC.